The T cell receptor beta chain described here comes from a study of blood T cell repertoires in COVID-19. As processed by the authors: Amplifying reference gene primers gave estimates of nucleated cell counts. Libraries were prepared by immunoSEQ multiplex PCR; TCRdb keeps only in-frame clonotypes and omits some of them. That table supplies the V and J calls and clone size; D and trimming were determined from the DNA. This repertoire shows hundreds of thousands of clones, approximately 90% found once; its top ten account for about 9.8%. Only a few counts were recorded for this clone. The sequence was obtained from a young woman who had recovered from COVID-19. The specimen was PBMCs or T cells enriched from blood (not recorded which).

CDR3 nucleotides: TGCGCCAGCAGCCTTGGTGGACAGCTTTCCTACGAGCAGTACTTC. This sequence encodes CASSLGGQLSYEQYF. This rearrangement joins TRBV5-1 to TRBJ2-7; weak D call: TRBD1 (6 bases). CDR3 length: 15 amino acids. Germline lookup yields CDR1 SGHRS and CDR2 YFSETQ. The V and J ends lost 4 bases and 1 base respectively, with 15 bases between them. Variable domain in full (rest from reference TRBV5-1 and TRBJ2-7): KAGVTQTPRYLIKTRGQQVTLSCSPISGHRSVSWYQQTPGQGLQFLFEYFSETQRNKGNFPGRFSGRQFSNSRSEMNVSTLELGDSALYLCASSLGGQLSYEQYFGPGTRLTVT.